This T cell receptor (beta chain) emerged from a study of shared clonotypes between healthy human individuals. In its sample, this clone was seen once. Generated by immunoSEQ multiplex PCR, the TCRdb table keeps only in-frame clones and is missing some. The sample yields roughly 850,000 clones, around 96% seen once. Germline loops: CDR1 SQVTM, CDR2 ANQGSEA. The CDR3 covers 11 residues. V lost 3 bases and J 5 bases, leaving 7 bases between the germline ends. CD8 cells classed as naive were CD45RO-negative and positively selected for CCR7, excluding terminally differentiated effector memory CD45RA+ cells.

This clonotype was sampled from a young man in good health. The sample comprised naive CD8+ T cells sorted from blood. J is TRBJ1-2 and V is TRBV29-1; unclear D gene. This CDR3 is CSVDEWYGYTF. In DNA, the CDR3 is TGCAGCGTTGACGAGTGGTATGGCTACACCTTC.